The sequence of this TCR beta chain was determined in a study of blood T cell repertoires in COVID-19. Study at large: The origin of the acute and convalescent COVID-19 samples was the United States, Italy and Spain. From T cells, B-cell-depleted T cells, or PBMCs came the material, which was cDNA or gDNA.

Germline CDR1 LNHDA, CDR2 SQIVND (reference sequence). The CDR3 loop spans 14 amino acids. The V end lost 3 bases, the J end lost 1 base, and 9 bases lay between the germline ends. Authors' processing steps: Reference gene primer amplification yielded estimated nucleated cell counts. Sequencing used immunoSEQ multiplex PCR; TCRdb keeps in-frame clones, though not all of them. V, J and clone size derive from that table, while D and trimming were established from the DNA sequence. The table lists about 110,000 clones, under 90% of them singletons. The TCR comes from a woman in her sixties or seventies with acute or convalescent COVID-19. The chain combines TRBV19 with TRBJ1-1; TRBD1 might be the D (6 bases). The specimen sequenced was peripheral blood. This chain's CDR3 is CASSIQQGNTEAFF. The CDR3 region has the DNA TGTGCCAGTAGTATCCAACAGGGGAACACTGAAGCTTTCTTT.